This paragraph reports one T cell receptor (beta chain). The antigen remains undetermined. V lost 2 bases and J lost 0, with 5 bases in between. This CDR3 spans 14 amino acids. From germline, CDR1 is SNHLY and CDR2 FYNNEI. TCRdb called the 5' RACE reads again in MiXCR, with one record for every CDR3 protein. The sample lists about 540,000 distinct CDR3 sequences, about an eighth seen once, with around 6.8% in the top ten. The sample is drawn from a study of CD8 T cells in ankylosing spondylitis. Whole-study results and caveats: There was a TCR beta motif, made of fewer than 10 highly homologous variants, that appeared characteristic of ankylosing spondylitis blood.

The TCR originated in a male donor with ankylosing spondylitis. V usage is TRBV2 and J usage is TRBJ2-1; D uncertain. The sample was blood, either unsorted or a sorted T cell fraction (not recorded which). The CDR3: CASSEITSYNEQFF. The DNA for the CDR3 is TGTGCCAGCAGTGAAATTACCTCCTACAATGAGCAGTTCTTC.